What follows are 27 T cell receptor beta chains derived from one specimen sequenced in a study of T-cell reconstitution after alpha-beta-depleted transplantation in children. Molecular barcoding with unique molecular identifiers was used for the TCRbeta library. Using its own MiXCR run on the PCR reads, TCRdb lists one record per CDR3 protein. The profile shows 300,000 to 400,000 distinct CDR3 sequences, about 14% of them singletons. This specimen consisted of PBMCs, obtained from the stem cell graft. These receptors came from a human donor who donated a stem cell graft to a child with Fanconi anemia.

This clonotype was seen many times. This chain links TRBV11-2 with TRBJ2-3; D is unresolved. The germline gives CDR1 SGHAT, CDR2 FQNNGV. The CDR3 totals 15 residues. Trimming pared 0 bases from V and 4 bases from J, leaving 11 bases between. This chain's CDR3 is CASSLEGSRADTQYF. The CDR3 DNA follows: TGTGCCAGCAGCTTAGAAGGGTCCCGCGCAGATACGCAGTATTTT. Supplemented by reference TRBV11-2 and TRBJ2-3, the full variable domain reads EAGVAQSPRYKIIEKRQSVAFWCNPISGHATLYWYQQILGQGPKLLIQFQNNGVVDDSQLPKDRFSAERLKGVDSTLKIQPAKLEDSAVYLCASSLEGSRADTQYFGPGTRLTVL.

This clonotype was observed a handful of times. V usage is TRBV10-3 and J usage is TRBJ2-3; D possibly corresponds to TRBD2 (5 bases). The CDR3 is 15 residues long. Trimming took 7 bases from V and 2 from J, leaving 16 bases between them. Germline CDR1 and CDR2: ENHRY and SYGVKD. The CDR3: CAIKRTDDYTDTQYF. In DNA form, the CDR3 reads TGTGCCATCAAGCGGACCGATGATTACACAGATACGCAGTATTTT.

The chain uses TRBV9 and TRBJ1-1; unclear D gene. CDR1 SGDLS and CDR2 YYNGEE come from the germline V gene. The length of the CDR3 is 14 residues. The V end was cut by 3 bases, the J end by 3 bases, with 12 bases between. The CDR3 nucleotides read TGTGCCAGCAGCGGCATAGGTCGCTACACTGAAGCTTTCTTT. It is translated as CASSGIGRYTEAFF.

This clonotype came up a few times. This chain links TRBV20-1 with TRBJ1-5; 7 positions match TRBD1. V shed 3 bases, J shed 0 bases, and the junction held 5 bases outside the gene matches. The CDR3 has 15 amino acids. CDR1 is DFQATT and CDR2 is SNEGSKA in the germline V gene (reference sequence). The CDR3 sequence: CSASRDSFSNQPQHF. The CDR3 nucleotides read TGCAGTGCTAGTAGGGACAGCTTTAGCAATCAGCCCCAGCATTTT.

Remarks on this clonotype: A clone one base away is much larger, so this may be a read error. V usage is TRBV7-9 and J usage is TRBJ1-4, with 7 bases lining up with TRBD1. CDR3 length: 15 amino acids. The germline CDR1 and CDR2 sequences are SEHNR and FQNEAQ (reference sequence). The DNA of the CDR3 is TGTGCCAGCAGCTCTCCGGGACAGATGAATGAAAGACTGTTTTTT. Its translation is CASSSPGQMNERLFF.

This clonotype was counted many times. The chain uses TRBV7-2 and TRBJ2-5; D is possibly TRBD1 (6 bases). Trimming pared 6 bases from V and 1 base from J, leaving 15 bases between. CDR1 is SGHTA and CDR2 is FQGNSA in the germline V gene. The CDR3 has 15 residues. In nucleotides, the CDR3 is TGTGCCAGCAGTCCCACCCCAGGGGTCCAAGAGACCCAGTACTTC. Translation gives CASSPTPGVQETQYF.

The chain employs TRBV6-1 and TRBJ1-6; D is unresolved. The CDR3 runs 14 residues. Looked up from germline, CDR1 is MNHNS and CDR2 is SASEGT. V lost 8 bases and J lost 5, with 13 bases in between. The CDR3 sequence is CASGTWRNNSPLHF. The CDR3 coding sequence is TGTGCCAGCGGCACTTGGCGGAATAATTCACCCCTCCACTTT.

This clonotype was recorded a few times. This chain uses TRBV28 with TRBJ1-6; D uncertain. V lost 3 bases, J lost 5 bases, and 8 bases lay in between. Germline assignment: CDR1 MDHEN and CDR2 SYDVKM. The length of the CDR3 is 14 residues. The CDR3 loop reads CASSLGNHNSPLHF. The CDR3 DNA reads TGTGCCAGCAGTTTGGGAAACCATAATTCACCCCTCCACTTT.

As concerns this clonotype: A read error may be the cause here, since a much bigger clone is one base away. The chain recombines TRBV12-3 or TRBV12-4 with TRBJ2-1; D possibly uses TRBD1 or TRBD2 (5 bases each). The CDR3 spans 18 residues. The CDR3 DNA reads as TGTGCCAGCTGTTTACGACCCCCAGGGAGAGGACCTCGGCATGAGCAGTTCTTC. It encodes CASCLRPPGRGPRHEQFF.

In its sample, this clonotype was seen a few times. The rearrangement joins TRBV18 to TRBJ1-1, with D perhaps TRBD1 (6 bases). The CDR3 length is 14 residues. CDR1 and CDR2 (germline): KGHSH, LQKENI. V shed 3 bases and J shed 3 bases, with 11 bases lying between them. DNA of the CDR3: TGTGCCAGCTCACCGAGGGGGGTCGACACTGAAGCTTTCTTT. It specifies CASSPRGVDTEAFF.

This clonotype was counted between two and nine times. The chain links TRBV20-1 to TRBJ2-5, with D possibly being TRBD2 (5 bases). The CDR3 contains 13 residues. Germline V gene lookup returns CDR1 DFQATT and CDR2 SNEGSKA (reference sequence). V was trimmed by 5 bases and J by 5 bases, leaving 15 bases between them. CDR3 amino acids: CSAPAPGWETQYF. CDR3 DNA: TGCAGTGCTCCCGCCCCGGGGTGGGAGACCCAGTACTTC.

As regards this clonotype: An end of the junction differs from the germline gene, which may be a read error. V usage is TRBV12-3 or TRBV12-4 and J usage is TRBJ2-3; D may be TRBD1 or TRBD2 (5 bases each). CDR3 size: 19 residues. CDR3 sequence: CTSSLSVEGPFTSTDTQYF. In DNA form, the CDR3 reads TGTACCAGCAGTTTATCGGTCGAGGGACCATTCACTAGCACAGATACGCAGTATTTT.

The rearrangement uses TRBV27 and TRBJ2-3; 8 bases align to TRBD1. The V and J ends lost 0 bases and 4 bases, in that order; junction bases with no gene match: 12. Germline lookup yields CDR1 MNHEY and CDR2 SMNVEV (reference sequence). This CDR3 is 18 amino acids long. The CDR3 loop is CASSLSGEGTGWADTQYF. DNA for the CDR3: TGTGCCAGCAGTTTATCGGGGGAAGGGACAGGATGGGCAGATACGCAGTATTTT.

This clonotype occurred many times. The chain employs TRBV28 and TRBJ2-1; 12 bases fit TRBD1. CDR1 and CDR2 from the germline V gene are MDHEN and SYDVKM. This CDR3 comprises 15 residues. Unmatched junction bases numbered 12, after V lost 6 bases and J lost 12 bases. The CDR3 sequence is CASRAGTGGSFGQFF. The CDR3 DNA sequence: TGTGCCAGCAGAGCCGGGACAGGGGGCAGCTTTGGGCAGTTCTTC.

CDR3 sequence: CASSFYEGADGYTF. The CDR3 nucleotides are TGCGCCAGCAGCTTTTATGAGGGGGCAGATGGCTACACCTTC. This chain links TRBV5-1 with TRBJ1-2, with 7 bases that match TRBD1. The CDR3 contains 14 residues. V shed 2 bases and J 6 bases; nucleotides not matched to a gene: 7. From germline, CDR1 is SGHRS and CDR2 YFSETQ.

The V and J genes are TRBV20-1 and TRBJ2-7, with 8 bases identical to TRBD2. The V segment lost 1 base and the J segment 2 bases; nucleotides outside the gene matches: 13. This CDR3 is built from 17 residues. Germline assignment: CDR1 DFQATT and CDR2 SNEGSKA (reference sequence). The DNA for the CDR3 is TGCAGTGCTAGAGGTGTTGGACTAGCCTCAGAGACCTACGAGCAGTACTTC. Encoded protein: CSARGVGLASETYEQYF.

This clonotype has just a few counts. The CDR3, as DNA: TGCGCCAGCAGCTCGGGGGACAGCCCCATTTATGGCTACACCTTC. Translated: CASSSGDSPIYGYTF. This rearrangement joins TRBV5-1 to TRBJ1-2, with 7 positions matching TRBD1. V gave up 3 bases and J gave up 5 bases; unmatched junction bases: 10. The CDR3 runs 15 residues. Looked up from germline, CDR1 is SGHRS and CDR2 is YFSETQ.

J is TRBJ2-1 and V is TRBV11-2; 11 nucleotides line up with TRBD1. After removal of 5 bases from V and 9 bases from J, the junction contained 6 bases not matched to a gene. The CDR3 runs 14 residues. Germline lookup yields CDR1 SGHAT and CDR2 FQNNGV. The CDR3 DNA reads as TGTGCCAGCAGCCGTGGACAGGGGGCTGGTGAGCAGTTCTTC. Amino acid sequence: CASSRGQGAGEQFF.

The chain has TRBV6-2 or TRBV6-3 and TRBJ2-1; 10 positions match TRBD1. The length of the CDR3 is 21 residues. With 0 bases clipped from V and 0 bases from J, the junction kept 14 bases outside the gene matches. Germline V gene lookup returns CDR1 MNHEY and CDR2 SVGEGT. CDR3 bases: TGTGCCAGCAGTTACTCGGGCCCTGGACAGGGGGGAACCAGCTCCTACAATGAGCAGTTCTTC. Its translation is CASSYSGPGQGGTSSYNEQFF.

In its sample, this clonotype was seen a few times. J is TRBJ2-6 and V is TRBV12-3 or TRBV12-4, with 7 bases fitting TRBD1. This CDR3 has 18 residues. V gave up 5 bases and J gave up 0 bases; unmatched junction bases: 10. As DNA, the CDR3 is TGTGCCAGCAGTACAAACCGGGACAGCTACTCTGGGGCCAACGTCCTGACTTTC. It specifies CASSTNRDSYSGANVLTF.

This clonotype was seen ten or more times. The chain combines TRBV5-1 with TRBJ2-2, with TRBD1 matching 7 bases. Germline V CDR1 and CDR2: SGHRS, YFSETQ. Losses at the gene ends were 1 base for V and 1 base for J; bases not matched to a gene: 10. The CDR3 sequence is 18 residues long. The CDR3 region has the DNA TGCGCCAGCAGCTTGCTTTCTACCGGGACAGTGAACACCGGGGAGCTGTTTTTT. This gives the protein CASSLLSTGTVNTGELFF.

This clonotype was found a few times. CDR3 DNA: TGTGCCAGCACCTTTTCAGGGGGTAGCAATTCACCCCTCCACTTT. Translation: CASTFSGGSNSPLHF. The rearrangement uses TRBV12-3 or TRBV12-4 and TRBJ1-6; 7 bases line up with TRBD1. The J segment lost 7 bases and the V segment lost 7 bases, leaving 10 bases of the junction unmatched. This CDR3 has 15 amino acids.

This chain uses TRBV9 with TRBJ1-2; D is uncertain. V shed 2 bases and J shed 3 bases, with 8 bases lying between them. The length of the CDR3 is 13 residues. Germline V gene lookup returns CDR1 SGDLS and CDR2 YYNGEE. CDR3 residues: CASSVERDYGYTF. CDR3 DNA sequence: TGTGCCAGCAGCGTCGAAAGGGACTATGGCTACACCTTC.

The chain carries TRBV25-1 and TRBJ1-2; TRBD1 matches 7 bases. Germline V gene sequence: CDR1 MGHDK, CDR2 SYGVNS. Trimming at V came to 7 bases and at J to 4 bases, leaving 6 bases not matched to a gene. This CDR3 spans 13 amino acids. CDR3 in amino acids: CASKGAPFYGYTF. CDR3 nucleotides: TGTGCCAGCAAGGGGGCTCCTTTCTATGGCTACACCTTC.

This clonotype was counted a few times. The V gene is TRBV20-1, the J gene TRBJ1-5; D is unresolved. V lost 3 bases and J lost 6, with 9 bases in between. This CDR3 comprises 12 residues. Germline CDR1 reads DFQATT; CDR2 reads SNEGSKA (reference sequence). In DNA form, the CDR3 reads TGCAGTGCTAGGCTTTCGGGTCAGCCCCAGCATTTT. It codes for CSARLSGQPQHF.

This clonotype occurred a few times. J is TRBJ1-5 and V is TRBV20-1; D perhaps matches TRBD1 (5 bases). V was cut by 5 bases and J by 7 bases, with 12 bases left in between. The CDR3 is made up of 12 amino acids. Germline CDR1 reads DFQATT; CDR2 reads SNEGSKA (reference sequence). The CDR3 nucleotides read TGCAGTGCTCTAAGAGGGGACCAGCCCCAGCATTTT. Protein product: CSALRGDQPQHF.

At least ten counts were recorded for this clonotype. This chain joins TRBV27 and TRBJ2-2; D uncertain. The V end was cut by 3 bases, the J end by 1 base, with 6 bases between. Germline V gives CDR1 MNHEY, CDR2 SMNVEV (reference sequence). This CDR3 has 14 amino acids. The DNA for the CDR3 is TGTGCCAGCAGTTTTGTCATGAACACCGGGGAGCTGTTTTTT. It codes for CASSFVMNTGELFF.